These 10 T cell receptor beta chains were all obtained from the same sample, sequenced in a study of post-analysis software for immune sequencing data. Unique molecular identifiers tagged the TCR beta cDNA libraries. TCRdb used MiXCR to reprocess the PCR reads, holding one entry per CDR3 protein. The sample holds some 160,000 distinct CDR3 sequences, under 40% seen once. The source was blood, collected after autologous hematopoietic stem cell transplantation. Receptors originate from a girl aged 10 to 17 with multiple sclerosis.

This clonotype has only one observation. V gene TRBV29-1 combines with J gene TRBJ2-2, with a tentative D call TRBD1 (5 bases). In germline, CDR1 is SQVTM, CDR2 ANQGSEA. Trimming took off 5 bases at V and 2 bases at J, with 12 bases between the two ends. This CDR3 region has 14 residues. The CDR3 protein is CSVTPWGNTGELFF. CDR3 coding DNA: TGCAGCGTTACCCCATGGGGCAACACCGGGGAGCTGTTTTTT.

This clonotype has just a few counts. The V and J genes are TRBV29-1 and TRBJ1-2, with TRBD1 matching 10 bases. In germline, CDR1 is SQVTM, CDR2 ANQGSEA. The CDR3 spans 14 residues. V lost 3 bases and J lost 3; bases outside the gene matches: 4. CDR3 region: CSVDPGQGYYGYTF. CDR3 nucleotide sequence: TGCAGCGTTGACCCGGGACAGGGGTACTATGGCTACACCTTC.

The chain has TRBV10-3 and TRBJ2-3, with D uncertain. The CDR3 extends over 12 amino acids. Germline CDR1 ENHRY, CDR2 SYGVKD. The V and J ends lost 2 bases and 6 bases respectively, with 6 bases between them. The CDR3 region is CAISEIGDTQYF. CDR3 nucleotide sequence: TGTGCCATCAGTGAGATCGGGGATACGCAGTATTTT.

V and J are TRBV7-9 and TRBJ2-1; D gene unclear. Trimming took off 5 bases at V and 8 bases at J, with 7 bases between the two ends. This CDR3 spans 11 amino acids. Germline V gives CDR1 SEHNR, CDR2 FQNEAQ (reference sequence). The CDR3 nucleotides read TGTGCCAGCAGCGCCCCCTATGAGCAGTTCTTC. It codes for CASSAPYEQFF.

This clonotype was recorded once. V gene TRBV7-3 combines with J gene TRBJ1-2, with D perhaps matching TRBD1 (6 bases). The germline V and J ends were trimmed by 5 bases and 3 bases, with 13 bases remaining between them. Germline assignment: CDR1 SGHTA and CDR2 FQGTGA. The CDR3 has 14 amino acids. The CDR3 region is CASSLTGVDYGYTF. The CDR3 DNA follows: TGTGCCAGCAGCCTGACAGGCGTGGACTATGGCTACACCTTC.

About this clonotype: A single base separates this from a much larger clone, so it may be a read error. The V gene is TRBV29-1, the J gene TRBJ2-3; maybe TRBD1 (6 bases). The length of the CDR3 is 17 residues. Germline V gene sequence: CDR1 SQVTM, CDR2 ANQGSEA. Trimming removed 3 bases from V and 3 bases from J, with 22 bases in between. The CDR3 bases are TGCAGCGTTGATCTTAGGGGACGAACAGGGCCTACAGATACGCAGTATTTT. Protein product: CSVDLRGRTGPTDTQYF.

V is TRBV7-2 and J is TRBJ2-1, with D possibly TRBD1 on 5 matching bases. Trimming cost V 1 base and J 8 bases, with 15 bases left between them. CDR1 is SGHTA, CDR2 FQGNSA, per germline. This CDR3 has 15 amino acids. This CDR3 is CASSLGRVIQYEQFF. The CDR3 DNA follows: TGTGCCAGCAGCTTAGGCAGGGTTATCCAATATGAGCAGTTCTTC.

This clonotype occurred a few times. The V and J genes are TRBV6-4 and TRBJ2-1; 10 bases are a match to TRBD2. CDR3 length: 18 amino acids. Germline V CDR1 and CDR2: MRHNA, SNTAGT. Trimming took 6 bases from V and 2 from J; bases not matched to a gene: 13. The CDR3 nucleotides are TGTGCCAGCAGCCTTAGAAGCGGGAGGGTCGGGGCCTACAATGAGCAGTTCTTC. Translation gives CASSLRSGRVGAYNEQFF.

This clonotype was picked up a small number of times. The chain joins TRBV4-1 to TRBJ2-5, with a possible D match to TRBD1 (6 bases). Between the trimmed V and J ends, which lost 0 bases and 2 bases, there was a span of 13 bases. This CDR3 region has 16 residues. The germline V gene has CDR1 MGHRA and CDR2 YSYEKL. The CDR3 DNA follows: TGCGCCAGCAGCCAAGATGCGGCGGACAGACAAGAGACCCAGTACTTC. This sequence encodes CASSQDAADRQETQYF.

This clonotype has only one observation. The chain recombines TRBV20-1 with TRBJ2-1, with D possibly being TRBD2 (6 bases). This CDR3 is built from 15 residues. The germline V and J ends were trimmed by 6 bases and 2 bases, with 17 bases remaining between them. In germline, CDR1 is DFQATT, CDR2 SNEGSKA (reference sequence). This CDR3 is CSATSRDSAYNEQFF. The DNA for the CDR3 is TGCAGTGCCACTTCCCGGGACTCTGCCTACAATGAGCAGTTCTTC.